The 29 T cell receptor beta chains presented below share a single source sample, sequenced in a study of T cells in Graves' hyperthyroidism and ophthalmopathy (dated by TCRdb to between 2018 and 2020). The library relied on multiplex PCR. The instrument given in TCRdb is Illumina HiSeq 2000. The TCR beta CDR3 regions were amplified from RNA transcripts. For the first round of RT-PCR on the TCR CDR3, the HTBI primer set was used together with the Qiagen OneStep RT-PCR kit. TCRdb ran its own pipeline on the public reads, namely fastp trimming at Q25 and MiXCR clone calling, and kept in-frame beta chains. Every CDR3 protein is listed once, alongside the most common genes and DNA of its rows. The sample table lists around 700,000 distinct CDR3 sequences, under 20% of them with a count of one. The ten top clones hold around 17% of the sample. Input material: blood. These receptors all stem from a woman in her forties or fifties with Graves' hyperthyroidism that later progressed to Graves' ophthalmopathy.

The sample holds many counts of this clonotype. The chain couples TRBV12-3 or TRBV12-4 to TRBJ1-5; TRBD1 might be the D (6 bases). The CDR3 has 15 amino acids. Trimming cost V 0 bases and J 1 base, with 7 bases left between them. The CDR3 nucleotides are TGTGCCAGCAGTTTAGCGGGGGCCAGCAATCAGCCCCAGCATTTT. Its translation is CASSLAGASNQPQHF.

This clonotype was detected a few times. For the CDR3, the DNA is TGTGCCAGTAGTATAGAAATAGCGGGGGGCACAGATACGCAGTATTTT. Its translation is CASSIEIAGGTDTQYF. The chain has TRBV19 and TRBJ2-3; the match to TRBD2 covers 9 bases. The ends lost 0 bases at V and 1 base at J; junction bases unmatched: 2. The CDR3 length is 16 residues. Germline CDR1 and CDR2: LNHDA and SQIVND (reference sequence).

In regard to this clonotype: A much bigger clone sits one base away, suggesting this may be a read error. This chain uses TRBV9 with TRBJ2-5; maybe TRBD1 (5 bases). Germline assignment: CDR1 SGDLS and CDR2 YYNGEE. The CDR3 is made up of 16 amino acids. Trimming took 0 bases from V and 7 from J, leaving 19 bases between them. The CDR3: CASSVDARALRGTQYF. In nucleotides, the CDR3 is TGTGCCAGCAGCGTAGATGCCAGGGCATTGCGTGGGACCCAGTACTTC. Full variable domain (outside the CDR3, taken from reference TRBV9 and TRBJ2-5): DSGVTQTPKHLITATGQRVTLRCSPRSGDLSVYWYQQSLDQGLQFLIQYYNGEERAKGNILERFSAQQFPDLHSELNLSSLELGDSALYFCASSVDARALRGTQYFGPGTRLLVL.

This clonotype was seen repeatedly, ten times or more. The V and J genes are TRBV15 and TRBJ1-1, with D maybe TRBD1 (5 bases). Germline V gene data show CDR1 as LNHNV and CDR2 as YYDKDF (reference sequence). The CDR3 loop spans 15 amino acids. The V and J ends lost 1 base and 1 base respectively, with 10 bases between them. The CDR3 sequence: CATSRVLGENTEAFF. The CDR3 bases are TGTGCCACCAGCAGAGTGCTAGGGGAGAACACTGAAGCTTTCTTT.

Of note for this clonotype: A read error is possible here, since a much larger clone lies one base away. In DNA, the CDR3 is TGTGCCGGCAGCTTATCGGCACCCGCTCAGCCCCAGCATTTT. It is translated as CAGSLSAPAQPQHF. The chain couples TRBV11-2 to TRBJ1-5; D is ambiguous. Per the germline V gene, CDR1 is SGHAT and CDR2 is FQNNGV. The CDR3 runs to 14 residues.

The sample holds many counts of this clonotype. J is TRBJ2-7 and V is TRBV5-1; perhaps D is TRBD1 or TRBD2 (5 bases each). The CDR3 totals 15 residues. V was shortened by 3 bases and J by 0 bases, with 13 bases between the two germline ends. In germline, CDR1 is SGHRS, CDR2 YFSETQ. The CDR3 loop is CASSWDPTDSYEQYF. Written as DNA, the CDR3 is TGCGCCAGCAGCTGGGACCCGACAGACTCCTACGAGCAGTACTTC.

This chain connects TRBV18 to TRBJ1-6, with unresolved D. The germline gives CDR1 KGHSH, CDR2 LQKENI. V was shortened by 3 bases and J by 6 bases, with 9 bases between the two germline ends. The CDR3 runs to 14 residues. CDR3 coding DNA: TGTGCCAGCTCACCGAAGGAAGCTAATTCACCCCTCCACTTT. Protein product: CASSPKEANSPLHF.

In regard to this clonotype: One end of the junction is discordant with germline, which a read error may explain. The chain uses TRBV12-3 or TRBV12-4 and TRBJ2-5, with D unresolved. This CDR3 comprises 14 residues. Here the CDR3 DNA reads TGTGCCGGCAGTTTAACCAGGAACCAAGAGACCCAGTACTTC. It translates to CAGSLTRNQETQYF.

This clonotype was recorded a few times. A much more abundant neighbour one base away suggests this may be a read error. The rearrangement links TRBV12-3 or TRBV12-4 to TRBJ1-1; maybe TRBD1 (6 bases). The CDR3 is 13 residues long. Written as DNA, the CDR3 is TGTGCCAGCAGTAATCCGGGACAAACTGTAGCTTTCTTT. Its translation is CASSNPGQTVAFF.

This clonotype was found many times. CDR3: CAISESQPSVGEQYF. In nucleotides, the CDR3 is TGTGCCATCAGTGAGTCGCAGCCCTCGGTGGGCGAGCAGTACTTC. The chain links TRBV10-3 to TRBJ2-7; D is ambiguous. V lost 0 bases and J lost 6, with 15 bases in between. Germline V gene lookup returns CDR1 ENHRY and CDR2 SYGVKD. The CDR3 totals 15 residues.

This clonotype has ten or more counts. The chain uses TRBV5-1 and TRBJ2-5; D is unresolved. Germline CDR1 is SGHRS and CDR2 is YFSETQ. The CDR3 loop spans 12 amino acids. V was clipped by 5 bases and J by 2 bases, with 7 bases between them. CDR3 nucleotides: TGCGCCAGCAGACCCGCGCAAGAGACCCAGTACTTC. Amino acid sequence: CASRPAQETQYF.

Comment on this clonotype: A much larger clone sits a single nucleotide away, making a read error possible. V and J are TRBV7-3 and TRBJ2-3; 8 bases line up with TRBD2. The length of the CDR3 is 17 residues. V lost 5 bases and J lost 4; bases outside the gene matches: 14. Germline V CDR1 and CDR2: SGHTA, FQGTGA. The CDR3: CASSPSGSGDYADTQYF. The CDR3 region has the DNA TGTGCCAGCAGCCCATCGGGTAGCGGGGATTACGCAGATACGCAGTATTTT.

In its sample, this clonotype was seen many times. The chain links TRBV3-1 to TRBJ2-7; tentatively, D is TRBD2 (5 bases). The CDR3 extends over 16 amino acids. Germline V gives CDR1 LGHDT, CDR2 YNNKEL (reference sequence). Trimming pared 4 bases from V and 0 bases from J, leaving 16 bases between. The CDR3 nucleotides are TGTGCCAGCAGCCCAGCCCAGGAGGTGAGCTCCTACGAGCAGTACTTC. Residues: CASSPAQEVSSYEQYF.

This chain links TRBV6-1 with TRBJ1-2; no definite D call. The length of the CDR3 is 14 residues. V was trimmed by 3 bases and J by 2 bases, leaving 10 bases between them. Germline lookup yields CDR1 MNHNS and CDR2 SASEGT. The CDR3 nucleotides read TGTGCCAGCAGTGACTCCGTCAGAAACTATGGCTACACCTTC. This encodes CASSDSVRNYGYTF.

The sample holds many counts of this clonotype. The V gene is TRBV30, the J gene TRBJ1-2; 9 positions agree with TRBD1. This CDR3 has 14 residues. Trimming removed 0 bases from V and 6 bases from J; junction bases left unmatched: 5. CDR1 and CDR2 (germline): GTSNPN, SVGIG (reference sequence). The CDR3 is CAWSVLGTGNGYTF. In nucleotides, the CDR3 is TGTGCCTGGAGTGTACTAGGGACAGGGAATGGCTACACCTTC.

This clonotype was detected once. The V gene is TRBV18, the J gene TRBJ2-5, with TRBD1 identical over 7 bases. Germline-derived CDR1 and CDR2 are KGHSH and LQKENI. The CDR3 runs 16 residues. After removal of 2 bases from V and 1 base from J, the junction contained 7 bases not matched to a gene. The CDR3 region is CASSPTPGQSQETQYF. CDR3 DNA sequence: TGTGCCAGCTCACCAACTCCGGGACAGTCCCAAGAGACCCAGTACTTC.

The sample holds many counts of this clonotype. The J gene is TRBJ1-2, the V gene TRBV2; no clear D. Germline CDR1 reads SNHLY; CDR2 reads FYNNEI. This CDR3 is 12 amino acids long. V lost 7 bases and J 3 bases, leaving 9 bases between the germline ends. The CDR3 loop reads CASNRRDYGYTF. The CDR3 DNA is TGTGCCAGCAATAGGAGGGACTATGGCTACACCTTC.

The chain combines TRBV6-1 with TRBJ1-6, with 7 positions matching TRBD1. CDR1 is MNHNS and CDR2 is SASEGT in the germline V gene. CDR3 size: 14 residues. J lost 9 bases, V lost 6 bases, and 8 bases had no gene match. This CDR3 reads CASSDRALSSPLHF. In nucleotides, the CDR3 is TGTGCCAGCAGCGACAGGGCTTTAAGTTCACCCCTCCACTTT.

In this sample, this clonotype turned up a few times. The chain joins TRBV7-8 to TRBJ2-3, with D perhaps TRBD2 (6 bases). Trimming left V 3 bases short and J 0 bases short, with 13 bases between. In germline, CDR1 is SGHVS, CDR2 FQNEAQ. The CDR3 has 16 residues. The DNA for the CDR3 is TGTGCCAGCAGCTTGGTAGGGACTGTTAGCACAGATACGCAGTATTTT. Its translation: CASSLVGTVSTDTQYF.

This clonotype was counted many times. The genes are TRBV11-2 and TRBJ2-1; TRBD1 might be the D (6 bases). V dropped 3 bases and J dropped 5 bases, with 8 bases sitting between them. CDR1 is SGHAT, CDR2 FQNNGV, per germline. This CDR3 spans 13 amino acids. The CDR3 region is CASSFGDNNEQFF. The CDR3 nucleotides are TGTGCCAGCAGCTTTGGGGACAACAATGAGCAGTTCTTC.

This clonotype was seen only a few times. The rearrangement links TRBV29-1 to TRBJ1-1; D is ambiguous. The CDR3 is 11 residues long. Germline V gene data show CDR1 as SQVTM and CDR2 as ANQGSEA. The ends were cut back, 3 bases at V and 3 bases at J, with 5 bases in the middle. CDR3 protein: CSVDMYTEAFF. CDR3 DNA sequence: TGCAGCGTTGATATGTACACTGAAGCTTTCTTT.

The V and J genes are TRBV12-3 or TRBV12-4 and TRBJ2-1, with 13 bases lining up with TRBD2. The CDR3 extends over 15 amino acids. Trimming at V came to 7 bases and at J to 9 bases, leaving 9 bases not matched to a gene. The CDR3 protein is CASTPGLAGLIEQFF. CDR3 DNA sequence: TGTGCCAGCACCCCGGGACTAGCGGGGTTAATTGAGCAGTTCTTC.

The sample holds a few counts of this clonotype. This chain joins TRBV4-1 and TRBJ1-5; 10 nucleotides agree with TRBD1. With 4 bases clipped from V and 7 bases from J, the junction kept 10 bases outside the gene matches. Germline CDR1 reads MGHRA; CDR2 reads YSYEKL. This CDR3 has 16 amino acids. CDR3: CASSLMTGTGEQPQHF. The DNA of the CDR3 is TGCGCCAGCAGCCTCATGACCGGGACAGGGGAACAGCCCCAGCATTTT.

This clonotype appeared many times. The chain employs TRBV3-1 and TRBJ2-4; TRBD1 aligns across 7 bases. V gave up 3 bases and J gave up 13 bases; unmatched junction bases: 6. The CDR3 length is 12 residues. Per the germline V gene, CDR1 is LGHDT and CDR2 is YNNKEL (reference sequence). CDR3 sequence (DNA): TGTGCCAGCAGCCACCACGGGGACAGACAGTACTTC. This translates into CASSHHGDRQYF.

This rearrangement joins TRBV6-5 to TRBJ2-2; D tentatively fits TRBD1 or TRBD2 (6 bases each). V gave up 2 bases and J gave up 5 bases, with 15 bases separating them. The CDR3 runs to 16 residues. Germline V gives CDR1 MNHEY, CDR2 SVGAGI. CDR3 sequence reads: CASSYQGGRGTGELFF. The CDR3 DNA sequence: TGTGCCAGCAGTTACCAAGGGGGGCGAGGAACCGGGGAGCTGTTTTTT.

This clonotype was seen repeatedly, ten times or more. The chain joins TRBV7-8 to TRBJ2-7; D remains ambiguous. Per germline, CDR1 SGHVS and CDR2 FQNEAQ. Trimming removed 1 base from V and 0 bases from J, with 7 bases in between. CDR3 length: 14 residues. The CDR3 sequence is CASSLEQYSYEQYF. The CDR3 DNA follows: TGTGCCAGCAGCTTAGAACAGTACTCCTACGAGCAGTACTTC.

The chain uses TRBV5-1 and TRBJ2-2; 8 bases map to TRBD1. The CDR3 sequence is 16 residues long. CDR1 and CDR2 from the germline V gene are SGHRS and YFSETQ. V trimming: 0 bases; J trimming: 1 base; junction bases outside the gene matches: 2. The CDR3 sequence: CASSLGQGLNTGELFF. CDR3 coding DNA: TGCGCCAGCAGCTTGGGACAGGGGCTGAACACCGGGGAGCTGTTTTTT.

The chain is built from TRBV6-1 and TRBJ2-7, with TRBD1 identical over 10 bases. The CDR3 runs to 15 residues. CDR1 is MNHNS and CDR2 is SASEGT in the germline V gene. The V and J ends lost 6 bases and 3 bases, in that order; junction bases with no gene match: 8. In DNA form, the CDR3 reads TGTGCCAGCAGACTACCGGGACAGGGGTTCTACGAGCAGTACTTC. Translation: CASRLPGQGFYEQYF.

This clonotype was counted ten times or more. The rearrangement joins TRBV20-1 to TRBJ2-1; 10 bases fit TRBD1. Germline V lookup: CDR1 DFQATT, CDR2 SNEGSKA (reference sequence). This CDR3 has 15 amino acids. V gave up 0 bases and J gave up 8 bases; unmatched junction bases: 7. CDR3 loop: CSARDRDRGWDEQFF. The CDR3 region has the DNA TGCAGTGCTAGAGATCGGGACAGGGGTTGGGATGAGCAGTTCTTC.